This T cell receptor beta chain emerged from a study of T cells after posttransplantation cyclophosphamide. Regarding the study as a whole: TRB clonality was highly associated with recipient CMV seropositivity and reactivation. Later post-transplant blood repertoires were often dominated by donor CD8+ memory clones.

Germline V gene sequence: CDR1 SGHTA, CDR2 FQGNSA. Trimming removed 1 base from V and 3 bases from J, with 4 bases in between. The CDR3 contains 12 residues. This clone was observed at least ten times. What it binds is unknown. Profiling relied on immunoSEQ multiplex PCR, and the TCRdb table lists in-frame clones only, not all of them. This repertoire holds about 24,000 clones, and none appear only once. The V and J genes are TRBV7-2 and TRBJ2-7; D unresolved. This clonotype was obtained from a woman aged 50 to 60 in good health, CMV-negative, and a related stem cell transplant donor. The source material was PBMCs. CDR3 sequence: CASSLVIYEQYF. The CDR3 DNA is TGTGCCAGCAGCTTAGTCATCTACGAGCAGTACTTC. The entire variable domain, with the rest obtained from reference TRBV7-2 and TRBJ2-7, is as follows: GAGVSQSPSNKVTEKGKDVELRCDPISGHTALYWYRQSLGQGLEFLIYFQGNSAPDKSGLPSDRFSAERTGGSVSTLTIQRTQQEDSAVYLCASSLVIYEQYFGPGTRLTVT.